This TCR beta chain was captured in a study of cytomegalovirus exposure and HLA in healthy donors. Trimming took off 6 bases at V and 3 bases at J, with 12 bases between the two ends. This CDR3 is built from 13 residues. Germline assignment: CDR1 MDHEN and CDR2 SYDVKM. The table came from immunoSEQ multiplex PCR; TCRdb's copy has only in-frame clones and leaves some out. In the table there are around 300,000 clones, around 87% of which are singletons. The rearrangement joins TRBV28 to TRBJ2-7; D might be TRBD2 (5 bases). The sequenced sample consisted of PBMCs. This sequence was found in a woman aged 18-35 years in good health and CMV-seronegative. The CDR3 protein is CASRAGGNYEQYF. DNA of the CDR3: TGTGCCAGCAGGGCAGGAGGAAACTACGAGCAGTACTTC.